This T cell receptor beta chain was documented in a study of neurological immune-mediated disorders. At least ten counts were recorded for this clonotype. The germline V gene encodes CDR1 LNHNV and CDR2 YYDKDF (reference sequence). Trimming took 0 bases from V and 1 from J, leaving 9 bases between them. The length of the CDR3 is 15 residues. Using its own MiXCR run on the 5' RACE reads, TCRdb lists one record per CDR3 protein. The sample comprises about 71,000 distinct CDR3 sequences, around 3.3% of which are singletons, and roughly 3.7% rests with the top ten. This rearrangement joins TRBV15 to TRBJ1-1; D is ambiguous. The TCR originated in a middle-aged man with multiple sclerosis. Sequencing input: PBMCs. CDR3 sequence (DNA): TGTGCCACCAGCAGAGATCCACTTTGGAACACTGAAGCTTTCTTT. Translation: CATSRDPLWNTEAFF.